This T cell receptor beta chain is drawn from a study of response to subunit inactivated influenza vaccine. General study points: It was the authors' suggestion that each seasonal influenza vaccination recruits few new T cells.

This clonotype was seen only a few times. What it recognizes is unknown. TCRdb re-called the RT-PCR reads through MiXCR, storing one row per CDR3 protein. The sample lists hundreds of thousands of distinct CDR3 sequences, about 15% seen once, with roughly 7.6% in the top ten. This receptor was identified in a man aged 50 to 59 who received an inactivated influenza vaccine. The starting material was PBMCs from blood, obtained around two weeks before vaccination.

The CDR3 region has the DNA TGTGCCAGCAGCCTTCCTAGCGGGACCGAGCAGTACTTC. Translation gives CASSLPSGTEQYF. The chain couples TRBV7-2 to TRBJ2-7, with 9 bases matching TRBD2. The CDR3 extends over 13 amino acids. The junction had 5 bases not matched to a gene; V was cut back by 5 bases and J by 6 bases. Germline V CDR1 and CDR2: SGHTA, FQGNSA.